A single T cell receptor (beta chain) is shown here with its context. Antigen unknown. Per germline, CDR1 MNHNY and CDR2 SVGAGI (reference sequence). The CDR3 is 14 amino acids. The quantity of total RNA per TCR library was around 3,600 ng. Template switching incorporated UMIs with a 6-nucleotide sample barcode. TCRdb re-called the 5' RACE reads; one entry per CDR3 protein, DNA not given. Its clone listing holds under 350,000 distinct CDR3 sequences. The data are from a study of monozygotic twins with inflammatory bowel disease. Study-level points and caveats: Support for a single strong signal or clonotype associated with IBD was absent. Clonotype overlap with others was lower in IBD patients than in healthy twins, a difference that was greatest with disease activity.

This receptor was taken from a human donor with ulcerative colitis or Crohn's disease, or a healthy co-twin of an affected twin (not recorded which). Sequenced material: blood. The V call is TRBV6-6, the J call TRBJ2-7; TCRdb's D call, TRBD1, is unchecked because there is no DNA. The CDR3 reads CASSTTGPPYEQYF.